What follows are 9 T cell receptor beta chains derived from one specimen sequenced in a study of T cells in Graves' hyperthyroidism and ophthalmopathy. The TCR beta CDR3 regions underwent amplification using RNA transcripts as the source. A first-round RT-PCR of the TCR CDR3 used the HTBI primer set. MiXCR was run by TCRdb on the multiplex PCR reads, yielding one entry per CDR3 protein. The sample has around 500,000 distinct CDR3 sequences; 15% to 20% are singletons. Sequencing was done on a sample of blood. The origin of the receptors is a young woman with Graves' ophthalmopathy.

V gene TRBV10-3 combines with J gene TRBJ2-1; TRBD2 matches 9 bases. Germline trimming cut 7 bases from V and 10 bases from J; bases unmatched to any gene: 8. The CDR3 is 13 amino acids. Germline V gives CDR1 ENHRY, CDR2 SYGVKD. The CDR3 reads CAINVISGSEQFF. The DNA for the CDR3 is TGTGCCATCAATGTGATTAGCGGGAGCGAGCAGTTCTTC.

The chain uses TRBV9 and TRBJ2-3; 7 positions match TRBD1. Germline V lookup: CDR1 SGDLS, CDR2 YYNGEE. V shed 0 bases and J 3 bases; nucleotides not matched to a gene: 7. The CDR3 loop spans 16 amino acids. In DNA form, the CDR3 reads TGTGCCAGCAGCGTAGAGGGGGCCACTGGGACAGATACGCAGTATTTT. Protein: CASSVEGATGTDTQYF.

Many counts were recorded for this clonotype. J is TRBJ2-1 and V is TRBV15, with 8 bases identical to TRBD2. This CDR3 comprises 15 residues. Per germline, CDR1 LNHNV and CDR2 YYDKDF (reference sequence). The V gene end was trimmed by 0 bases and the J gene end by 4 bases; junction bases not matched to a gene: 2. Here the CDR3 DNA reads TGTGCCACCAGCAGAGATCGGGGGGGTTACAATGAGCAGTTCTTC. Protein sequence: CATSRDRGGYNEQFF.

This clonotype was recorded a few times. V gene TRBV18 combines with J gene TRBJ2-5; D not resolved. The CDR3 consists of 13 residues. Looked up from germline, CDR1 is KGHSH and CDR2 is LQKENI. V was shortened by 4 bases and J by 5 bases, with 11 bases between the two germline ends. CDR3 sequence (DNA): TGTGCCAGCTCACGGGCTAGTGGCGAGACCCAGTACTTC. Amino acids: CASSRASGETQYF.

The chain combines TRBV4-2 with TRBJ2-2, with D possibly being TRBD1 or TRBD2 (5 bases each). The V gene lost 0 bases and the J gene lost 4 bases, with 6 bases spanning the gap. CDR3 size: 14 residues. The germline CDR1 and CDR2 sequences are LGHNA and YNFKEQ. In DNA, the CDR3 is TGTGCCAGCAGCCAAGAAGGGACCACCGGGGAGCTGTTTTTT. Its translation: CASSQEGTTGELFF.

The chain carries TRBV12-3 or TRBV12-4 and TRBJ2-7; D call uncertain. CDR3 length: 15 residues. V dropped 1 base and J dropped 4 bases, with 14 bases sitting between them. The CDR3 DNA follows: TGTGCCAGCAGTTTAGGATCCGTCACGGCGTACGAGCAGTACTTC. Translated, it gives CASSLGSVTAYEQYF.

This clonotype was counted only a few times. This chain connects TRBV5-1 to TRBJ2-5; 9 bases are a match to TRBD2. The J segment lost 1 base and the V segment lost 2 bases, leaving 6 bases of the junction unmatched. Germline assignment: CDR1 SGHRS and CDR2 YFSETQ. The CDR3 consists of 16 residues. CDR3 DNA sequence: TGCGCCAGCAGCTTAGTGCTAGCGGGGAGCCAAGAGACCCAGTACTTC. Translation gives CASSLVLAGSQETQYF.

This clonotype has ten or more counts. The chain has TRBV7-3 and TRBJ2-5, with D unclear. CDR3 length equals 15 residues. CDR1 is SGHTA and CDR2 is FQGTGA in the germline V gene. V shed 1 base and J shed 2 bases, with 11 bases lying between them. CDR3 loop: CASSLKGLGQETQYF. Here the CDR3 DNA reads TGTGCCAGCAGCTTAAAGGGTTTGGGGCAAGAGACCCAGTACTTC.

This clonotype has a handful of counts. This chain links TRBV7-2 with TRBJ1-4; no reliable D call. Germline V lookup: CDR1 SGHTA, CDR2 FQGNSA. CDR3 length equals 13 residues. The V gene lost 4 bases and the J gene lost 5 bases, with 8 bases spanning the gap. As DNA, the CDR3 is TGTGCCAGCAGCTCACGTTCGAATGAAAAACTGTTTTTT. This sequence encodes CASSSRSNEKLFF.